The source of this T cell receptor beta chain is a study of neurological immune-mediated disorders. Study as a whole: There were roughly 35 multiple sclerosis patients. Of these, 31 had relapsing-remitting MS and 3 had secondary progressive MS.

This clonotype occurred many times. Its antigen is unknown. This CDR3 spans 13 amino acids. The V segment lost 5 bases and the J segment 8 bases; nucleotides outside the gene matches: 8. Germline CDR1 DFQATT, CDR2 SNEGSKA (reference sequence). Synthesis of cDNA was performed by 5'RACE using 10-nucleotide random UMIs. TCRdb called the 5' RACE reads again in MiXCR, with one record for every CDR3 protein. Here the sample spans 45,000 to 65,000 distinct CDR3 sequences, about 4% being singletons. Whole-study results and caveats: Patients with HTLV-1-associated myelopathy had the highest level of TCR clonal expansion, whereas patients with multiple sclerosis had the lowest level, falling beneath the level found in healthy controls. The multiple sclerosis repertoire cluster lacked an association with any feature, whether clinical or MRI.

Sequenced: PBMCs. The source of this sequence is a man aged 45-60 years with multiple sclerosis. V usage is TRBV20-1 and J usage is TRBJ2-3; TRBD2 aligns across 9 bases. CDR3 amino acids: CSAALAGAATQYF. CDR3 in DNA: TGCAGTGCTGCCTTAGCGGGGGCAGCTACGCAGTATTTT.